The 15 T cell receptor beta chains listed next were all sequenced from one sample in a study of OX40 agonist ivuxolimab in advanced cancers. Here immunoSEQ multiplex PCR was the method, and the copy in TCRdb shows in-frame clones only, minus some. The table includes 76,000 or so clones, roughly 85% detected once. The material sequenced was CD4+ or CD8+ T cells sorted from blood, taken in a trial of the OX40 agonist ivuxolimab. Every receptor here comes from an adult with an advanced solid tumor such as melanoma, head and neck, liver or kidney cancer.

The chain links TRBV5-1 to TRBJ2-7, with D unclear. The ends were cut back, 0 bases at V and 1 base at J, with 11 bases in the middle. The CDR3 is 15 residues long. CDR1 SGHRS and CDR2 YFSETQ come from the germline V gene. CDR3 nucleotides: TGCGCCAGCAGCTTGGGGGTAGGGTTGTCCTACGAGCAGTACTTC. It specifies CASSLGVGLSYEQYF.

The V call is TRBV30, the J call TRBJ1-2; possibly TRBD1 for D (5 bases). Germline-derived CDR1 and CDR2 are GTSNPN and SVGIG (reference sequence). The CDR3 sequence is 12 residues long. V was pared by 0 bases and J by 5 bases, with 7 bases between. The DNA of the CDR3 is TGTGCCTGGAGTGTGGGGGTTTATGGCTACACCTTC. Its translation is CAWSVGVYGYTF.

The rearrangement joins TRBV5-1 to TRBJ1-1, with D possibly TRBD1 on 5 matching bases. V lost 2 bases and J 3 bases, leaving 8 bases between the germline ends. The CDR3 loop spans 13 amino acids. Germline CDR1 SGHRS, CDR2 YFSETQ. CDR3 nucleotide sequence: TGCGCCAGCAGCTTCAAAGGGGACACTGAAGCTTTCTTT. This encodes CASSFKGDTEAFF.

The J gene is TRBJ1-1, the V gene TRBV7-2; D not resolved. The CDR3 consists of 11 residues. Between the trimmed V and J ends, which lost 3 bases and 7 bases, there was a span of 6 bases. CDR1 and CDR2 (germline): SGHTA, FQGNSA. The CDR3 loop reads CASSLALEAFF. The CDR3 bases are TGTGCCAGCAGCTTGGCGCTTGAAGCTTTCTTT.

This sequence joins TRBV6-5 and TRBJ1-1, with 7 bases lining up with TRBD1. Germline V gives CDR1 MNHEY, CDR2 SVGAGI. The J segment lost 0 bases and the V segment lost 2 bases, leaving 0 bases of the junction unmatched. The length of the CDR3 is 14 residues. The CDR3, as DNA: TGTGCCAGCAGTTACGACAGGGTGAACACTGAAGCTTTCTTT. Its protein is CASSYDRVNTEAFF.

V gene TRBV4-3 combines with J gene TRBJ1-2; perhaps TRBD1 as D (5 bases). This CDR3 spans 16 amino acids. Trimming cost V 4 bases and J 4 bases, with 19 bases left between them. CDR1 LGHNA and CDR2 YSLEER come from the germline V gene. Here the CDR3 reads CASSLSRRGESYGYTF. The CDR3 nucleotides read TGCGCCAGCAGCCTATCCCGTAGGGGAGAGAGCTATGGCTACACCTTC.

The V call is TRBV2, the J call TRBJ1-2; a weak D match, TRBD1 (5 bases). The V end was cut by 5 bases, the J end by 14 bases, with 27 bases between. The V gene's germline CDR1 is SNHLY and CDR2 FYNNEI. CDR3 length: 15 residues. The CDR3 region is CASSPQQATGRSGTF. The DNA for the CDR3 is TGTGCCAGCAGTCCCCAACAGGCAACAGGCCGGTCTGGGACCTTC.

The chain has TRBV7-8 and TRBJ1-1, with 7 bases that match TRBD1. The V gene end was trimmed by 2 bases and the J gene end by 1 base; junction bases not matched to a gene: 4. The length of the CDR3 is 15 residues. Germline assignment: CDR1 SGHVS and CDR2 FQNEAQ. Written as DNA, the CDR3 is TGTGCCAGCAGCTTAATCAGGGGGGGGAACACTGAAGCTTTCTTT. Protein product: CASSLIRGGNTEAFF. Full variable domain (rest looked up from reference TRBV7-8 and TRBJ1-1): GAGVSQSPRYKVAKRGQDVALRCDPISGHVSLFWYQQALGQGPEFLTYFQNEAQLDKSGLPSDRFFAERPEGSVSTLKIQRTQQEDSAVYLCASSLIRGGNTEAFFGQGTRLTVV.

The chain links TRBV4-3 to TRBJ1-6; D is undetermined. This CDR3 has 14 amino acids. The ends were cut back, 0 bases at V and 14 bases at J, with 14 bases in the middle. The V gene's germline CDR1 is LGHNA and CDR2 YSLEER. CDR3 DNA sequence: TGCGCCAGCAGCCAAGATTTAGGCCCATTCACCCTCCACTTT. Its translation: CASSQDLGPFTLHF.

The V gene is TRBV6-5, the J gene TRBJ1-5; TRBD1 matches at 7 bases. This CDR3 comprises 15 residues. Germline V lookup: CDR1 MNHEY, CDR2 SVGAGI. V was pared by 8 bases and J by 0 bases, with 7 bases of the junction left unmatched. The CDR3 protein is CASRQGGYSNQPQHF. CDR3 coding DNA: TGTGCCAGCCGACAGGGAGGGTATAGCAATCAGCCCCAGCATTTT.

J is TRBJ2-6 and V is TRBV30; maybe TRBD1 (8 bases). V gave up 4 bases and J gave up 3 bases, with 13 bases separating them. Per the germline V gene, CDR1 is GTSNPN and CDR2 is SVGIG (reference sequence). This CDR3 has 15 residues. The CDR3 nucleotides are TGTGCCTGGACAGGGGGCGGGAGTGGGGCCAACGTCCTGACTTTC. Its translation is CAWTGGGSGANVLTF.

This chain uses TRBV5-1 with TRBJ2-2, with TRBD1 matching 7 bases. CDR1 is SGHRS, CDR2 YFSETQ, per germline. Trimming removed 3 bases from V and 4 bases from J; junction bases left unmatched: 6. The CDR3 runs to 15 residues. As DNA, the CDR3 is TGCGCCAGCAGCTCGGGACAGTTAGTCACCGGGGAGCTGTTTTTT. This codes for CASSSGQLVTGELFF.

The V and J genes are TRBV4-3 and TRBJ2-1; D may be TRBD2 (6 bases). Germline loops: CDR1 LGHNA, CDR2 YSLEER. Trimming took off 0 bases at V and 6 bases at J, with 12 bases between the two ends. The CDR3 is 15 amino acids. The CDR3 nucleotides are TGCGCCAGCAGCCAAGATACGGGGACTCGCAATGAGCAGTTCTTC. Translated, it gives CASSQDTGTRNEQFF.

This clone turned up a few times. This rearrangement joins TRBV5-1 to TRBJ2-5; D may be TRBD2 (6 bases). V shed 3 bases and J shed 0 bases, with 15 bases lying between them. Germline CDR1 SGHRS, CDR2 YFSETQ. The CDR3 consists of 16 residues. In nucleotides, the CDR3 is TGCGCCAGCAGCTCGGGACTCTCGAGTTACCAAGAGACCCAGTACTTC. This translates into CASSSGLSSYQETQYF. Combining the CDR3 with reference TRBV5-1 and TRBJ2-5 gives the whole variable domain KAGVTQTPRYLIKTRGQQVTLSCSPISGHRSVSWYQQTPGQGLQFLFEYFSETQRNKGNFPGRFSGRQFSNSRSEMNVSTLELGDSALYLCASSSGLSSYQETQYFGPGTRLLVL.

This clone was detected only once. This chain connects TRBV7-9 to TRBJ2-6, with D hard to call. Between the trimmed V and J ends, which lost 3 bases and 0 bases, there was a span of 6 bases. CDR1 and CDR2 (germline): SEHNR, FQNEAQ (reference sequence). The length of the CDR3 is 15 residues. CDR3 loop: CASSFFLSGANVLTF. CDR3 DNA sequence: TGTGCCAGCAGCTTCTTCCTCTCTGGGGCCAACGTCCTGACTTTC.